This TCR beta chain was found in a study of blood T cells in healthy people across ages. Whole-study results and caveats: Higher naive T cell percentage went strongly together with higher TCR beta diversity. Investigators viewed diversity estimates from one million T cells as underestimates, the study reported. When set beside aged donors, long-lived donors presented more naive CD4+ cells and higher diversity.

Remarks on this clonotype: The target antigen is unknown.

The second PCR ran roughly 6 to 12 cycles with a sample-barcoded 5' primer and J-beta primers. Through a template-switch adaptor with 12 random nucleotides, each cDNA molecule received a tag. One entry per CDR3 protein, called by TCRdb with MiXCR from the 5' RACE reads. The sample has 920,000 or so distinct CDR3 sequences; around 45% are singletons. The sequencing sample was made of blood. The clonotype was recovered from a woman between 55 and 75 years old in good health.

The CDR3 sequence is CASSFGPGQVNEQYF. In nucleotides, the CDR3 is TGTGCCAGCAGTTTTGGCCCGGGACAGGTGAACGAGCAGTACTTC. The V and J genes are TRBV28 and TRBJ2-7; 8 bases agree with TRBD1. The CDR3 is 15 amino acids. J lost 5 bases, V lost 3 bases, and 9 bases had no gene match. In germline, CDR1 is MDHEN, CDR2 SYDVKM.